Listed here is a single TCR beta chain. The antigen is not known. V was pared by 8 bases and J by 4 bases, with 8 bases between. Looked up from germline, CDR1 is LGHDT and CDR2 is YNNKEL (reference sequence). The CDR3 sequence is 11 residues long. These data come from a study of T cells in Graves' hyperthyroidism and ophthalmopathy. With a duration under 2 months, the hyperthyroidism was newly diagnosed in patients aged 18 to 65. Thyroid ultrasound and orbital computed tomography, with clinical symptoms and serum thyroxine and TRAb, informed diagnoses. Notes on the study in general: Blood also contained most expanded thyroid clonotypes above 0.001.

Amplification of TCR beta CDR3 regions used RNA as the template. During a first-round RT-PCR of the TCR CDR3, the HTBI primer set was used. One entry per CDR3 protein results from TCRdb running MiXCR on the multiplex PCR reads. The sample yields 500,000 to 700,000 distinct CDR3 sequences, over 15% seen once. The receptor was isolated from a woman aged 18-29 years with Graves' hyperthyroidism. The rearrangement links TRBV3-1 to TRBJ1-1, with D perhaps TRBD1 (5 bases). The sequenced material came from blood. The chain's CDR3 is CASQGGTEAFF. The CDR3 nucleotides read TGTGCCAGCCAGGGAGGCACTGAAGCTTTCTTT.